This T cell receptor beta chain came from a study of blood T cell repertoires in COVID-19. Turning to the study itself: Sites across the United States, Italy and Spain contributed samples from acute and convalescent COVID-19.

The assay was immunoSEQ multiplex PCR, and TCRdb's table has in-frame clones only and misses some. The table has roughly 250,000 clones, 81% seen once; the top ten hold around 3.2%. CDR1 ENHRY and CDR2 SYGVKD come from the germline V gene. Trimming shortened V by 4 bases and J by 1 base, and 14 bases separated the two germline ends. CDR3 length: 16 amino acids. The clonotype was recovered from a woman in her sixties or seventies with active or convalescent COVID-19. Sample: peripheral blood. The chain links TRBV10-3 to TRBJ2-4; TRBD2 might be the D (5 bases). The CDR3 sequence is CAISGENRGAKNIQYF. The CDR3 region has the DNA TGTGCCATCAGTGGGGAAAACAGAGGGGCCAAAAACATTCAGTACTTC.